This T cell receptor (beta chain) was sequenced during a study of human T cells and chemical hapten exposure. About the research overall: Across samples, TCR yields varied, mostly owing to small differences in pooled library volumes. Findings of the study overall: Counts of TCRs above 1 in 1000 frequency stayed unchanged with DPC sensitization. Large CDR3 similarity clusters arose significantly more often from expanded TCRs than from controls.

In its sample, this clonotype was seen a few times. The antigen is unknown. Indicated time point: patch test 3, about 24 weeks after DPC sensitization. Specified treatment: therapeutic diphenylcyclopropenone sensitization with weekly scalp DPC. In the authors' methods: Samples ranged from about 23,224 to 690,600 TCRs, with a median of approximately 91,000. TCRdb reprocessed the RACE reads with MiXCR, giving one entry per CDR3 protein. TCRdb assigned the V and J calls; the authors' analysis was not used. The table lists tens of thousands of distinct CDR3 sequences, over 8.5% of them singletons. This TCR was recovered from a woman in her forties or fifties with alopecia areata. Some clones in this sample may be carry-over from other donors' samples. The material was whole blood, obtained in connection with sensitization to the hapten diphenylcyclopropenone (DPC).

CDR3 in DNA: TGTGCCAGCCGTTCGGACAATTATGAAAAACTGTTTTTT. This translates into CASRSDNYEKLFF. The V call is TRBV12-3 or TRBV12-4, the J call TRBJ1-4, with a possible D match to TRBD1 (5 bases). V lost 8 bases and J lost 6, with 13 bases in between. The CDR3 runs 13 residues.